The TCR beta chain under discussion was sequenced for a study of T cell repertoires in cytomegalovirus infection. Study results and limitations: Summed frequency of shared TCR beta families picked out CMV carriers who also had the relevant HLA.

This clonotype was counted a few times. Its specificity is not known. One entry per CDR3 protein, called by TCRdb with MiXCR from the reads. The data contain 630,000 or so distinct CDR3 sequences, 20% to 30% of them singletons. This clonotype originated in a human donor in good health (CMV status not recorded). Some clones in this sample may be carry-over from other donors' samples. Input material: CD8+ T cells from PBMCs.

In nucleotides, the CDR3 is TGTGCCAGCAGAGCCCGGACAGGGCCCTACAATGAGCAGTTCTTC. Amino acids: CASRARTGPYNEQFF. The gene calls are TRBV2 and TRBJ2-1; 8 nucleotides line up with TRBD1. Germline lookup yields CDR1 SNHLY and CDR2 FYNNEI. The CDR3 is 15 amino acids. The V gene end was trimmed by 6 bases and the J gene end by 2 bases; junction bases not matched to a gene: 6.